This record covers a single T cell receptor (beta chain). Antigen specificity is unknown. The data were obtained in a study of long-term antiretroviral therapy in people with HIV. Study results and caveats: Repertoires in HIV (unlike those of controls) had narrower CDR3 length ranges.

They ran version v3.0 of the immunoSEQ assay at survey level. Sequenced by immunoSEQ multiplex PCR; TCRdb stores in-frame clones only, minus some. The table lists fewer than 45,000 clones, 80% of them singletons. The ends lost 6 bases at V and 3 bases at J; junction bases unmatched: 8. The CDR3 covers 14 residues. Germline assignment: CDR1 MNHNS and CDR2 SASEGT. Sequenced here: unsorted PBMCs, sampled 3.4 years after starting antiretroviral therapy. The source is a man between 25 and 39 years old with HIV. This rearrangement joins TRBV6-1 to TRBJ2-7; 7 bases line up with TRBD1. The CDR3 coding sequence is TGTGCCAGCAGACCATCAGGGGGTCACTACGAGCAGTACTTC. It translates to CASRPSGGHYEQYF.